This TCR beta chain was profiled in a study of response to subunit inactivated influenza vaccine. General observations from the study: Every seasonal influenza vaccination brings in few new T cells, the authors suggested.

The table lists this clonotype with many counts. Its antigen is still unknown. A single record per CDR3 protein comes from TCRdb applying MiXCR to the RT-PCR reads. The data contain around 520,000 distinct CDR3 sequences, 12% of them singletons. The sample was PBMCs from blood, taken on the day of vaccination. This receptor was obtained from a man aged 50 or older who received an inactivated influenza vaccine.

CDR3 residues: CASSRGWRLADQETQYF. In nucleotides, the CDR3 is TGTGCCAGCAGCCGAGGCTGGCGACTAGCGGACCAAGAGACCCAGTACTTC. This chain links TRBV12-3 or TRBV12-4 with TRBJ2-5; 9 bases fit TRBD2. V trimming: 6 bases; J trimming: 0 bases; junction bases outside the gene matches: 11. The CDR3 consists of 17 residues.